The entry below describes one TCR beta chain. Per the study methods: The authors estimated nucleated cell counts from reference gene primer amplification. Profiled with immunoSEQ multiplex PCR; TCRdb holds only in-frame clones, not every one. The V and J calls and clone size were taken over from that table, and D and trimming were inferred from the DNA. This sample has tens of thousands of clones; about 85% occur once, and the top ten carry 8.5% to 10%. These data come from a study of blood T cell repertoires in COVID-19. Overall study context: There were acute and convalescent COVID-19 samples, and they came from the United States, Italy and Spain. Sample material is recorded as cDNA or gDNA derived from T cells, B-cell-depleted T cells, or PBMCs.

Germline V gene sequence: CDR1 SNHLY, CDR2 FYNNEI. CDR3 length: 16 amino acids. With V trimmed by 5 bases and J by 5 bases, 12 bases remained unmatched. The sequence was collected from a human donor in a cohort sampled during active COVID-19. V and J are TRBV2 and TRBJ2-7; 10 positions agree with TRBD2. Sample: peripheral blood. CDR3 region: CASSPLVAGGINEQYF. CDR3 DNA: TGTGCCAGCAGTCCGTTGGTAGCGGGAGGTATAAACGAGCAGTACTTC.